The clone carrying this T cell receptor (beta chain) occurred many times. The data were taken from a study of regulatory T cells in long-lasting Graves disease. On the study more broadly: The criterion for persistent Graves' disease was over 5 years of antithyroid drugs with positive TSH receptor antibodies.

Noted time point: persistent/refractory GD, antithyroid drugs over 5 years with positive TRAb. RNA extracted from PBMCs served as the sequencing template. The CDR3 spans 15 residues. The trim removed 10 bases at V and 7 bases at J, leaving 13 bases unmatched. Germline loops: CDR1 SNHLY, CDR2 FYNNEI. Combining iRepertoire HTBI primers with Arm-PCR of CDR3 regions, the authors built TCR beta libraries. Each CDR3 protein gets one entry after TCRdb re-called the multiplex PCR reads with MiXCR. The data hold around 500,000 distinct CDR3 sequences, with roughly 20% observed a single time. The chain links TRBV2 to TRBJ2-2, with TRBD2 matching 9 bases. Sequenced material: peripheral blood mononuclear cells (PBMCs), taken when the disease was refractory, from a patient treated with antithyroid drugs. The origin of this receptor is a female donor with Graves disease. The CDR3 region is CATLIAGDLGGELFF. The CDR3 DNA follows: TGTGCCACCCTAATAGCGGGAGATTTAGGCGGGGAGCTGTTTTTT.